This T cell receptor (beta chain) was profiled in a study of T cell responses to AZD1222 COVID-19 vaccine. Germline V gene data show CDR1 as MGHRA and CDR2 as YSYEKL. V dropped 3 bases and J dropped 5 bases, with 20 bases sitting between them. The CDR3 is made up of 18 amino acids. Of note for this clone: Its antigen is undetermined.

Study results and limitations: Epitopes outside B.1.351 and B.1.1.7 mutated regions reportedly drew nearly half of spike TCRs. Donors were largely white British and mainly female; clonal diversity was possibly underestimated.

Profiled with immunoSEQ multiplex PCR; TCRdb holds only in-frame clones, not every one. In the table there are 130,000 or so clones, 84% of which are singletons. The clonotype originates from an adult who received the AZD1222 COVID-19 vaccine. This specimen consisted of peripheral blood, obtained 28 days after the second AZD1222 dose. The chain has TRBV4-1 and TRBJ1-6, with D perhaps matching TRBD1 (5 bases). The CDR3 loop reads CASSHRRGGNVNNSPLHF. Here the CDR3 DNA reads TGCGCCAGCAGCCATAGGCGTGGGGGGAACGTAAATAATTCACCCCTCCACTTT.